This record looks at one T cell receptor beta chain sequence and its context. The target antigen is unknown. The germline gives CDR1 SGHVS, CDR2 FNYEAQ. V was cut by 5 bases and J by 5 bases, with 15 bases left in between. This CDR3 is built from 14 residues. This record belongs to a study of T and B cells in COVID-19 patients. BIOMED2 TRB-A/B primer pools were used in multiplex TRB PCR. A single record per CDR3 protein comes from TCRdb applying MiXCR to the multiplex PCR reads. Of 15,000 to 20,000 distinct CDR3 sequences in the sample, over 30% were seen once. Each TRB amplification used 250-500 ng of genomic DNA from blood. Broader study findings: In COVID-19 patients, T cell receptor beta variable and joining gene use was reportedly strongly skewed.

Sequencing was carried out using blood. The sequence was obtained from a human donor with active COVID-19. J is TRBJ2-5 and V is TRBV7-6, with a possible D match to TRBD2 (5 bases). CDR3 amino acids: CASSPTSIGETQYF. CDR3 DNA sequence: TGTGCCAGCAGCCCCACTAGTATTGGTGAGACCCAGTACTTC.